Included here is one TCR beta chain sequence, with context. Its antigen is not known. This sample stems from a study of CD8+CD57+ T cells in acquired aplastic anemia. Study at large: Yields of DNA that came from sorted CD4+ and CD8+ cells averaged 3.2 ug.

Overall study findings and caveats: Patients shared around 30 CD8+ CDR3 sequences with controls.

The CDR3 runs 13 residues. Per the germline V gene, CDR1 is DFQATT and CDR2 is SNEGSKA (reference sequence). V trimming: 7 bases; J trimming: 1 base; junction bases outside the gene matches: 7. TCR beta VDJ and CDR3 profiles were obtained from a genomic DNA template. MiXCR, run by TCRdb on the reads, gives a single entry per CDR3 protein. This table has about 43,000 distinct CDR3 sequences, approximately 57% appearing once. Patients chosen for sequencing had CD8+CD57+ cells that had expanded, as shown by flow cytometry. The enrolled patients all had severe acquired aplastic anemia. There was no therapy given to any patient before the blood sampling took place.

The receptor's source is a human donor with aplastic anemia. Sequenced sample: sorted CD4+, CD8+, or CD8+CD57+ T cells (not recorded which) from PBMCs. The chain recombines TRBV20-1 with TRBJ2-7; TRBD2 agrees at 7 bases. CDR3 sequence reads: CSGGGLTSYEQYF. CDR3 nucleotides: TGCAGTGGGGGGGGACTCACTTCCTACGAGCAGTACTTC.